A selection of T cell receptor beta chains follows, all from one sample in a study of blood T cell repertoires in COVID-19. Generated by immunoSEQ multiplex PCR, the TCRdb table keeps only in-frame clones and is missing some. This table holds 210,000 or so clones, about 91% found once. The sample was peripheral blood. The receptors were gathered from a young man with acute or convalescent COVID-19. CDR3s include the opening cysteine and the closing phenylalanine or tryptophan. The order of the fields is J gene, D gene, V gene, clone size, CDR3 DNA, CDR3 protein. The D gene is left open where the match is weak. Rows may omit the clone size; those that give it use once, few, many or a size class.

TRBJ1-5 TRBD1 TRBV5-5 once TGTGCCAGCAGCATGGGGGACAGCCTCTCAAGCAATCAGCCCCAGCATTTT CASSMGDSLSSNQPQHF
TRBJ2-7 . TRBV5-1 . TGCGCCAGCAGCTTACAGTCCTACGAGCAGTACTTC CASSLQSYEQYF
TRBJ2-3 TRBD2 TRBV5-8 once TGTGCCAGCAGCCGAAGCGGGGTCAGCACAGATACGCAGTATTTT CASSRSGVSTDTQYF
TRBJ2-7 TRBD1 TRBV4-1 once TGCGCCAGCAGCCAAGCCCCTGGACAGGGGGTCTACGAGCAGTACTTC CASSQAPGQGVYEQYF
TRBJ2-7 TRBD2 TRBV19 . TGTGCCAGTAGTGCGGGGGGGACCCGGACCTACGAGCAGTACTTC CASSAGGTRTYEQYF
TRBJ2-1 . TRBV27 . TGTGCCAGCAGTGCCGCGAGCTCCTACAATGAGCAGTTCTTC CASSAASSYNEQFF
TRBJ1-1 . TRBV11-2 . TGTGCCAGCAGCTTAGGGTACAGTTATCGCACTGAAGCTTTCTTT CASSLGYSYRTEAFF
TRBJ2-7 . TRBV2 . TGTGCCAGCAGCCCGAGCGGCTACGAGCAGTACTTC CASSPSGYEQYF
TRBJ1-5 . TRBV7-3 . TGTGCCAGCAGCTTAAGTAAGGGACTGAATCAGCCCCAGCATTTT CASSLSKGLNQPQHF
TRBJ1-2 TRBD1 TRBV5-1 . TGCGCCAGCAGCGCGGGGACAGGGTATGGCTACACCTTC CASSAGTGYGYTF
TRBJ2-1 TRBD2 TRBV5-1 . TGCGCCAGCAGCGAACCTAGCGGGAGCTACAATGAGCAGTTCTTC CASSEPSGSYNEQFF
TRBJ1-2 . TRBV12-3/TRBV12-4 . TGTGCCAGCAGTTCCAGGTATGGCTACACCTTC CASSSRYGYTF
TRBJ1-2 TRBD1 TRBV28 . TGTGCCAGCAGCCGGACAGGGGTCTATGGCTACACCTTC CASSRTGVYGYTF
TRBJ1-3 TRBD1 TRBV6-5 once TGTGCCAGCAGAACCGGGACAGGGGTATACACCATATATTTT CASRTGTGVYTIYF
TRBJ2-3 . TRBV27 . TGTGCCAGCAGTTTAACGGGACTCCTTAGCACAGATACGCAGTATTTT CASSLTGLLSTDTQYF
TRBJ1-2 . TRBV30 . TGTGCCTGGAGTGGCCCCCAGATAACTAACTATGGCTACACCTTC CAWSGPQITNYGYTF
TRBJ1-4 TRBD1 TRBV30 . TGTGCCTGGAGTGACCCAGGGGGCGCGAGGGGAAAACTGTTTTTT CAWSDPGGARGKLFF
TRBJ2-7 . TRBV6-1 once TGTGCCAGCAGTGAACTATACTCCTACGAGCAGTACTTC CASSELYSYEQYF
TRBJ2-1 TRBD2 TRBV4-2 few TGTGCCAGCAGCCATTCAAGCGGGGGGGCCCTTGAGCAGTTCTTC CASSHSSGGALEQFF
TRBJ1-6 . TRBV5-1 . TGCGCCAGCGCCCAGGAGAGGGTAAATTCACCCCTCCACTTT CASAQERVNSPLHF
TRBJ1-3 . TRBV5-6 . TGTGCCAGCAGCTTAGTTAGCTCTGGAAACACCATATATTTT CASSLVSSGNTIYF
TRBJ2-3 . TRBV28 once TGTGCCAGCAGTCTCCCAGGTTCCGGCACAGATACGCAGTATTTT CASSLPGSGTDTQYF
TRBJ1-3 . TRBV29-1 . TGCAGCGTTCAAAGGGGCAACACCATATATTTT CSVQRGNTIYF
TRBJ1-3 TRBD1 TRBV3-1/TRBV3-2 . TGTGCCAGCAGCAGACAGGGGGCCTCCACGAATGGAAACACCATATATTTT CASSRQGASTNGNTIYF
TRBJ2-2 TRBD1 TRBV27 . TGTGCCAGCAGGGGACAGGGAGGTAACACCGGGGAGCTGTTTTTT CASRGQGGNTGELFF
TRBJ2-7 . TRBV27 . TGTGCCAGCAGTCCATCTAGCCATGGCGCCTACGAGCAGTACTTC CASSPSSHGAYEQYF
TRBJ2-2 . TRBV15 . TGTGCCACCAGCAGAGATCAGGAGGGGTACACCGGGGAGCTGTTTTTT CATSRDQEGYTGELFF
TRBJ1-5 . TRBV12-2 . TGTGCAAGTCGCTTAGAGGGCACTTTCAGGGCTTACGGTCAGCCCCAGCATTTT CASRLEGTFRAYGQPQHF
TRBJ1-2 TRBD1 TRBV11-2 once TGTGCCAGCAGCTTAGTAGACCCAGGGGGCACCCGCTACACCTTC CASSLVDPGGTRYTF
TRBJ2-3 . TRBV20-1 . TGCAGTGCTAGTAAGTGGGGAGCCCAGGCAGATACGCAGTATTTT CSASKWGAQADTQYF
TRBJ2-5 TRBD1 TRBV6-2/TRBV6-3 . TGTGCCAGCAGTGCTACAGGGGTAAAGACCCAGTACTTC CASSATGVKTQYF
TRBJ2-4 . TRBV29-1 . TGCAGCGTTGGTCCCTCTTCGGAAAACATTCAGTACTTC CSVGPSSENIQYF
TRBJ2-3 . TRBV10-3 . TGTGCCATCAGCTCAGCGGACACAGATACGCAGTATTTT CAISSADTDTQYF
TRBJ1-5 . TRBV28 . TGTGCCAGCATCGCCGCCCCCGGGGTGACTAGCAATCAGCCCCAGCATTTT CASIAAPGVTSNQPQHF
TRBJ1-5 . TRBV5-1 . TGCGCCAGCAGCTTGGACGGGTATAGCAATCAGCCCCAGCATTTT CASSLDGYSNQPQHF
TRBJ2-7 TRBD2 TRBV7-2 . TGTGCCAGCAGCTTAGGCAGCGGGGCCTACGAGCAGTACTTC CASSLGSGAYEQYF
TRBJ1-6 . TRBV5-1 . TGCGCCAGCAGCCCACTCGACAGTAATTCACCCCTCCACTTT CASSPLDSNSPLHF
TRBJ1-5 TRBD1 TRBV6-5 . TGTGCCGGGGGGGCTGGCAGGGGGCCAAATCAGCCCCAGCATTTT CAGGAGRGPNQPQHF
TRBJ2-7 TRBD2 TRBV13 . TGTGCCAGCAGCTTACGACTAGCGGGTGGCGAGCAGTACTTC CASSLRLAGGEQYF
TRBJ1-1 . TRBV3-1/TRBV3-2 . TGTGCCAGCAGCCAAGACGGGGGCACTGAAGCTTTCTTT CASSQDGGTEAFF
TRBJ1-5 . TRBV28 . TGTGCCACCCGAGGGAGGCAGCCCCAGCATTTT CATRGRQPQHF
TRBJ2-7 . TRBV28 once TGTGCCAGCAGCCAAGACAGCCTCTACGAGCAGTACTTC CASSQDSLYEQYF
TRBJ2-5 . TRBV24-1 . TGTGCCACCAGTGATTTGCCGGAGACCCAGTACTTC CATSDLPETQYF
TRBJ2-4 . TRBV7-9 . TGTGCCACAGGTACTAGCTCCTTAGGAGCCAAAAACATTCAGTACTTC CATGTSSLGAKNIQYF
TRBJ1-2 . TRBV6-5 . TGTGCCAGCAGTTACTCGCCGGGGTACTATGGCTACACCTTC CASSYSPGYYGYTF
TRBJ1-1 . TRBV6-4 . TGTGCCAGCAGTGACTCGACAGGAGGGAACACTGAAGCTTTCTTT CASSDSTGGNTEAFF
TRBJ1-5 . TRBV18 . TGTGCCAGCTCACCCCCGCCGAGGGGGGGAATAATTCAGCCCCAGCATTTT CASSPPPRGGIIQPQHF
TRBJ1-2 TRBD1 TRBV4-1 . TGCGCCAGCAGCCCTACTCCCGGGACAGTCCTGTATGGCTACACCTTC CASSPTPGTVLYGYTF
TRBJ1-5 . TRBV27 . TGTGCCAGCAGTTCCCGCCAGTTCAATCAGCCCCAGCATTTT CASSSRQFNQPQHF
TRBJ2-3 TRBD2 TRBV28 . TGTGCCAGCAGTTCTGTGACTAGCGGGAGTAGTATAAATACGCAGTATTTT CASSSVTSGSSINTQYF
TRBJ1-2 . TRBV5-4 . TGTGCCAGCAGCTTGGATTACGAGTATGGCTACACCTTC CASSLDYEYGYTF
TRBJ1-5 TRBD1 TRBV7-8 once TGTGCCAGCAGCGTGACAGGGAGCAATCAGCCCCAGCATTTT CASSVTGSNQPQHF
TRBJ2-7 . TRBV2 . TGTGCCAGCTTCGGCGGTGCGGGCGGACGGAGGGAGGAGCAGTACTTC CASFGGAGGRREEQYF